One and the same sample provided the 5 T cell receptor beta chains below, sequenced in a study of early T cells in non-severe SARS-CoV-2 infection. MiXCR was run by TCRdb on the 5' RACE reads, yielding one entry per CDR3 protein. The table lists tens of thousands of distinct CDR3 sequences, 4.5% to 5% of them singletons. Specimen: whole blood. These receptors were obtained from an adult who was a healthcare worker with PCR-confirmed SARS-CoV-2 infection or an uninfected control (not recorded which).

This clonotype was recorded many times. The CDR3 loop is CAWAESSNQPQHF. The CDR3 DNA follows: TGTGCCTGGGCGGAGAGTAGCAATCAGCCCCAGCATTTT. V gene TRBV30 combines with J gene TRBJ1-5, with unresolved D. V was cut by 5 bases and J by 0 bases, with 8 bases left in between. The CDR3 has 13 residues. Germline V gives CDR1 GTSNPN, CDR2 SVGIG (reference sequence). Looking up the rest from reference TRBV30 and TRBJ1-5 gives the full variable domain: SQTIHQWPATLVQPVGSPLSLECTVEGTSNPNLYWYRQAAGRGLQLLFYSVGIGQISSEVPQNLSASRPQDRQFILSSKKLLLSDSGFYLCAWAESSNQPQHFGDGTRLSIL.

This clonotype was seen at least ten times. This rearrangement joins TRBV18 to TRBJ2-7, with TRBD1 identical over 8 bases. The CDR3 contains 15 residues. Germline assignment: CDR1 KGHSH and CDR2 LQKENI. V lost 5 bases to trimming and J lost 2 bases; unmatched junction nucleotides: 8. CDR3 residues: CASSSSGTGPYEQYF. Here the CDR3 DNA reads TGTGCCAGCTCATCATCCGGGACAGGACCCTACGAGCAGTACTTC. Together with reference TRBV18 and TRBJ2-7, the CDR3 gives the full variable domain: NAGVMQNPRHLVRRRGQEARLRCSPMKGHSHVYWYRQLPEEGLKFMVYLQKENIIDESGMPKERFSAEFPKEGPSILRIQQVVRGDSAAYFCASSSSGTGPYEQYFGPGTRLTVT.

This clonotype has just a few counts. This rearrangement joins TRBV12-3 or TRBV12-4 to TRBJ2-7; D is perhaps TRBD1 (7 bases). V shed 4 bases and J shed 2 bases, with 21 bases lying between them. The CDR3 has 17 residues. CDR3 nucleotide sequence: TGTGCCAGCAGTTCCCAGGAGGGGGCAGGAGTACCCTACGAGCAGTACTTC. It specifies CASSSQEGAGVPYEQYF.

The chain links TRBV7-2 to TRBJ2-1, with no clear D. From germline, CDR1 is SGHTA and CDR2 FQGNSA. Trimming removed 1 base from V and 4 bases from J, with 11 bases in between. The CDR3 contains 15 residues. The CDR3 nucleotides are TGTGCCAGCAGCTTAGTGGCTGAGCCTTACAATGAGCAGTTCTTC. Its translation is CASSLVAEPYNEQFF.

This clonotype was counted between two and nine times. V and J are TRBV20-1 and TRBJ1-2; 10 bases match TRBD1. J gave up 4 bases and V 6 bases, and 5 bases lay outside the gene matches. Germline CDR1 is DFQATT and CDR2 is SNEGSKA (reference sequence). CDR3 length: 13 residues. The CDR3 coding sequence is TGCAGTGCCAGGGACAGGGGCCCCTATGGCTACACCTTC. This encodes CSARDRGPYGYTF.